There are many counts of the clone carrying this TCR beta chain. This entry comes from a study of early T cells in non-severe SARS-CoV-2 infection. Each CDR3 protein is one row after TCRdb ran MiXCR on the 5' RACE reads. The sample carries roughly 80,000 distinct CDR3 sequences, roughly a sixth recorded once. The clonotype was recovered from an adult who was a healthcare worker with PCR-confirmed SARS-CoV-2 infection or an uninfected control (not recorded which). Sequenced sample: whole blood.

CDR3 sequence reads: CATSDPPGYDNEQFF. The CDR3 DNA reads as TGTGCCACCAGTGATCCGCCGGGCTACGACAATGAGCAGTTCTTC. The chain carries TRBV24-1 and TRBJ2-1, with D unclear. The ends were cut back, 3 bases at V and 5 bases at J, with 13 bases in the middle. CDR3 length: 15 amino acids. Germline V CDR1 and CDR2: KGHDR, SFDVKD.